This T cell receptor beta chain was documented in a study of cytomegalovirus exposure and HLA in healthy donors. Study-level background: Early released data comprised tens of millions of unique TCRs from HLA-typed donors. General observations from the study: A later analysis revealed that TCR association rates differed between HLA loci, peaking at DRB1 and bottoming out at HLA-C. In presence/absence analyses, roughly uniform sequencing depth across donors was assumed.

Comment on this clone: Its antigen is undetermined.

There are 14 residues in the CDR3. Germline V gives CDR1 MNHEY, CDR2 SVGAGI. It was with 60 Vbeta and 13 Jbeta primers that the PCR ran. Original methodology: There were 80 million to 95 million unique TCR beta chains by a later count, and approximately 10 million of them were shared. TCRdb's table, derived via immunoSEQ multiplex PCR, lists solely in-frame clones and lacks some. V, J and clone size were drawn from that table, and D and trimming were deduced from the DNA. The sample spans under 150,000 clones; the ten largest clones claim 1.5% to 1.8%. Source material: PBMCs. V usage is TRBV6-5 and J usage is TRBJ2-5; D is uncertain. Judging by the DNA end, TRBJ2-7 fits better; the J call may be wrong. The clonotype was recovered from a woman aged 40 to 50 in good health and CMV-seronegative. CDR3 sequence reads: CASSATAGTYEQYF. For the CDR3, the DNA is TGTGCCAGCAGTGCCACGGCAGGAACCTACGAGCAGTACTTC.